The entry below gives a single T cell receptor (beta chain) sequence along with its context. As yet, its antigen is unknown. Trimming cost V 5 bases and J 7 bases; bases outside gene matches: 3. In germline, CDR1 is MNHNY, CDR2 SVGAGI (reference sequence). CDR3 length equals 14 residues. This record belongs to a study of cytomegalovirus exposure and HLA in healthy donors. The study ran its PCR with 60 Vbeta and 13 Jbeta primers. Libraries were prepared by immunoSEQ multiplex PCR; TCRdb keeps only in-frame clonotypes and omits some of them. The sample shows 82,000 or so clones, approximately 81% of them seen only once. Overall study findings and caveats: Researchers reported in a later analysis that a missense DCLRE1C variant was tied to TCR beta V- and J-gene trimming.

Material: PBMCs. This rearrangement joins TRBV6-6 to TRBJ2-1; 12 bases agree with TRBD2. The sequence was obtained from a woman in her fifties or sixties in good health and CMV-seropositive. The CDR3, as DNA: TGTGCCAGCAGTAAACTAGCGGGAGGAAATGAGCAGTTCTTC. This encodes CASSKLAGGNEQFF.